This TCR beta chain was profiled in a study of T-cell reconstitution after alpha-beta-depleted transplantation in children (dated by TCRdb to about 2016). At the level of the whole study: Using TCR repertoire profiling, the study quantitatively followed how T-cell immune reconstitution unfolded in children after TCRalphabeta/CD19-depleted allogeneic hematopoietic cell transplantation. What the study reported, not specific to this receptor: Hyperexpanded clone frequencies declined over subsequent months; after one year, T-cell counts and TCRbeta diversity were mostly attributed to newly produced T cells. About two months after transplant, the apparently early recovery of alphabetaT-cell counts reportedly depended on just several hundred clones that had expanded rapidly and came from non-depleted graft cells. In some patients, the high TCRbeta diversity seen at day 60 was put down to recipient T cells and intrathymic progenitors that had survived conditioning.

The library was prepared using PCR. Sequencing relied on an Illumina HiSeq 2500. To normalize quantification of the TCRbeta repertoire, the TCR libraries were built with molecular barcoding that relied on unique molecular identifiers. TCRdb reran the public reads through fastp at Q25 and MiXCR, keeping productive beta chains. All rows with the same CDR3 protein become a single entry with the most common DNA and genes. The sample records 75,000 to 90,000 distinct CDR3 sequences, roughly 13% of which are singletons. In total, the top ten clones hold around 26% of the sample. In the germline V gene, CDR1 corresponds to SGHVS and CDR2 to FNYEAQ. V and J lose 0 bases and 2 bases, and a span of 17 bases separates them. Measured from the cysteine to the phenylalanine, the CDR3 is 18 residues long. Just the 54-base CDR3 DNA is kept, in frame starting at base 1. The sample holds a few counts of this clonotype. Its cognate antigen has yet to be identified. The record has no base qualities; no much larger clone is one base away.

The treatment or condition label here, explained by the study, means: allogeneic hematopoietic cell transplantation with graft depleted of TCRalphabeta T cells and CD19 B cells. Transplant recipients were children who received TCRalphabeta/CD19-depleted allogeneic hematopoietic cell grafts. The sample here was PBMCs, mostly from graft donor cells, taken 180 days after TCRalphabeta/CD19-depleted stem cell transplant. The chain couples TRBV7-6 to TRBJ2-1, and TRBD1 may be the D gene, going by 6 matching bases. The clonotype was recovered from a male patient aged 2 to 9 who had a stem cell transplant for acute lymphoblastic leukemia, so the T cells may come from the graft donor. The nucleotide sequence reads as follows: TGTGCCAGCAGCTTAGCCCGAGCTAACAGGGTTACCTACAATGAGCAGTTCTTC. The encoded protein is CASSLARANRVTYNEQFF.